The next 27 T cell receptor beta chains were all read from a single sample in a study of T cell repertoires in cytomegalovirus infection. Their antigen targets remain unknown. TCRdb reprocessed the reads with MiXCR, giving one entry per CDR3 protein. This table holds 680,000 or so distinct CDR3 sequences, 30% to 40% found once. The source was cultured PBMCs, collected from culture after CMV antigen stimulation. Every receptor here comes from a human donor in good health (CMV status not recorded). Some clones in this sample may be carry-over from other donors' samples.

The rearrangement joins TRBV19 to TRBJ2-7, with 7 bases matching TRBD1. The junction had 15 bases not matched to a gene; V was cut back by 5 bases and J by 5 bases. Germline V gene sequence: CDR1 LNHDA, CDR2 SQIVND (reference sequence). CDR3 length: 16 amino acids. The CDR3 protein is CASSFLGQVGVNEQYF. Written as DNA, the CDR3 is TGTGCCAGTAGTTTCCTCGGACAGGTCGGGGTAAACGAGCAGTACTTC.

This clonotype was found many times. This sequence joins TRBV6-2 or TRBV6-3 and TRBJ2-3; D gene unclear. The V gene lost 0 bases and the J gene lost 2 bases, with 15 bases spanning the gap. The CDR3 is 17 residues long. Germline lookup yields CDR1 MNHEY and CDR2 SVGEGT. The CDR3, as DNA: TGTGCCAGCAGTTACTCGGCTGTCGAGCTCCTCACAGATACGCAGTATTTT. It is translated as CASSYSAVELLTDTQYF.

CDR3 DNA sequence: TGCGCCAGCAGCTTGGATGGGGGCCTTTTGTCTAGCACAGATACGCAGTATTTT. Translation gives CASSLDGGLLSSTDTQYF. The rearrangement joins TRBV5-1 to TRBJ2-3; tentatively, D is TRBD1 (6 bases). V was clipped by 0 bases and J by 0 bases, with 17 bases between them. Germline CDR1 and CDR2: SGHRS and YFSETQ. The CDR3 length is 18 residues.

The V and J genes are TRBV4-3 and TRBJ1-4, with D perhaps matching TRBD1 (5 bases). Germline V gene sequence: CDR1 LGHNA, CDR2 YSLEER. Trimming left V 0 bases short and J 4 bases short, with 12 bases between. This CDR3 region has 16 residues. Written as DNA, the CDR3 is TGCGCCAGCAGCCAAGAATCGGGGGAGCTTAATGAAAAACTGTTTTTT. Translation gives CASSQESGELNEKLFF.

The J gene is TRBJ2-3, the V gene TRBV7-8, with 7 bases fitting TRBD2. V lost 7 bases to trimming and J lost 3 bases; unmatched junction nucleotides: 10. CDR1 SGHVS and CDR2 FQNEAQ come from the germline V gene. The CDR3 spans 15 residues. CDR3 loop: CASTLTSWATDTQYF. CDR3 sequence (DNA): TGTGCCAGCACCTTGACTAGCTGGGCGACAGATACGCAGTATTTT.

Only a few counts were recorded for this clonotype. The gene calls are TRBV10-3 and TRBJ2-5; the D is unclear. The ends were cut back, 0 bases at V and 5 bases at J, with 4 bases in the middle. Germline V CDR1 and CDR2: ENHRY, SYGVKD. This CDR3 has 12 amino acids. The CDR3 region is CAISESTETQYF. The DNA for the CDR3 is TGTGCCATCAGTGAGTCGACGGAGACCCAGTACTTC.

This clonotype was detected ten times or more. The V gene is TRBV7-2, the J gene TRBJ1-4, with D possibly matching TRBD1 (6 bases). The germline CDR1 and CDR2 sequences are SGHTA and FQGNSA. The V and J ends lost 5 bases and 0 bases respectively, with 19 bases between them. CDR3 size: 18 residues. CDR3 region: CASSARDTGDATNEKLFF. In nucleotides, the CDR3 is TGTGCCAGCAGCGCGCGGGACACCGGAGATGCAACTAATGAAAAACTGTTTTTT.

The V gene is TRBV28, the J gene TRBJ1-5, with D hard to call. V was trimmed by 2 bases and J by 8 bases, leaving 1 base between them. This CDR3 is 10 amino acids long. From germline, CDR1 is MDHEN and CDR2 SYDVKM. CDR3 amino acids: CASSLEPQHF. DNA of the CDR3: TGTGCCAGCAGTTTAGAGCCCCAGCATTTT.

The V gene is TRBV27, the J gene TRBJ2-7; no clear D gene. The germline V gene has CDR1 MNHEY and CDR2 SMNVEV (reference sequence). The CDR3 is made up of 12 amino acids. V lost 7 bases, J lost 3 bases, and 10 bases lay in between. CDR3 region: CASTDPYYEQYF. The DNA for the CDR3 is TGTGCCAGCACGGACCCCTACTACGAGCAGTACTTC.

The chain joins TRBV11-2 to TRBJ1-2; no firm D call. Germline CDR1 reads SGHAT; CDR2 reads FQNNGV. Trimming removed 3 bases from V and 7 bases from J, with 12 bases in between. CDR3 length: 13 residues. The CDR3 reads CASSLDEAAGYTF. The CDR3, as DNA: TGTGCCAGCAGCTTGGATGAGGCTGCTGGCTACACCTTC.

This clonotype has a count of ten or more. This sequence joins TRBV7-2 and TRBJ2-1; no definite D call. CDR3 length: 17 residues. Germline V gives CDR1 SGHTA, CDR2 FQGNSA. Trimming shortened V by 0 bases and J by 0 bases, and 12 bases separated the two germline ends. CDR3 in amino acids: CASSLAGASHSYNEQFF. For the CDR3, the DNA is TGTGCCAGCAGCTTAGCTGGCGCCAGCCACTCCTACAATGAGCAGTTCTTC.

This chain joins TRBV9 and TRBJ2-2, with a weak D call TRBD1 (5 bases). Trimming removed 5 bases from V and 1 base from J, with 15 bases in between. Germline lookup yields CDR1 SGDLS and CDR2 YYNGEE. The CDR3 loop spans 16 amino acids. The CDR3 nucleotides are TGTGCCAGCAGTCTCTTAGGGGATATGAACACCGGGGAGCTGTTTTTT. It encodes CASSLLGDMNTGELFF. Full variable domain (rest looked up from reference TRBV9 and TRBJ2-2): DSGVTQTPKHLITATGQRVTLRCSPRSGDLSVYWYQQSLDQGLQFLIQYYNGEERAKGNILERFSAQQFPDLHSELNLSSLELGDSALYFCASSLLGDMNTGELFFGEGSRLTVL.

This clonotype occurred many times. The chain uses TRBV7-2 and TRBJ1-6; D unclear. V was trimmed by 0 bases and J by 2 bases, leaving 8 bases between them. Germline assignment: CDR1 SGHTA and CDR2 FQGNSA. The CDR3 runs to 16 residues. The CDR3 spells CASSLARGAYNSPLHF. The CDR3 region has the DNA TGTGCCAGCAGCTTAGCGCGAGGAGCCTATAATTCACCCCTCCACTTT.

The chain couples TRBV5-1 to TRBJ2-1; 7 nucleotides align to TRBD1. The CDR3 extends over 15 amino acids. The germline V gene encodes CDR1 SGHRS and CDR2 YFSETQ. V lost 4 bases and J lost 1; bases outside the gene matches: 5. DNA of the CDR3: TGCGCCAGCAGCCGACAGGGAAATTCCTACAATGAGCAGTTCTTC. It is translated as CASSRQGNSYNEQFF.

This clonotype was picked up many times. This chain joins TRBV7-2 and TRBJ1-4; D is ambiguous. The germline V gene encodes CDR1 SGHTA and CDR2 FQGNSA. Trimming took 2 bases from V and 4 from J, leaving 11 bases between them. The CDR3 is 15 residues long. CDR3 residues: CASSLSGDINEKLFF. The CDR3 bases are TGTGCCAGCAGCTTAAGCGGGGATATTAATGAAAAACTGTTTTTT.

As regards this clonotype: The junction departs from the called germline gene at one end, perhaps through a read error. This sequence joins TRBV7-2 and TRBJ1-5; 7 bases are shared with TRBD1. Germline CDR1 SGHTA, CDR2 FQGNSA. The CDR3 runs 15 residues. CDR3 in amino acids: CASSLVTGASQLQHF. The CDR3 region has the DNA TGTGCCAGCAGCTTAGTAACAGGGGCTTCTCAGCTCCAGCATTTT.

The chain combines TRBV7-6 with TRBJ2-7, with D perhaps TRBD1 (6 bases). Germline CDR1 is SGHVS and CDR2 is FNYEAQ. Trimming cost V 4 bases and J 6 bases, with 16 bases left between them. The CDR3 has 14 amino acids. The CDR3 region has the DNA TGTGCCAGCAGCTCCCGGACAGATTCGCTCGAGCAGTACTTC. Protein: CASSSRTDSLEQYF.

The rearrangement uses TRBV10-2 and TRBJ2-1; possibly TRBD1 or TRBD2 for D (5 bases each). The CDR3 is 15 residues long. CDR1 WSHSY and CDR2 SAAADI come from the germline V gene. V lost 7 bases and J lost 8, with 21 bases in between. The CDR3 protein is CASKFPGPQGYEQFF. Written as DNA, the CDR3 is TGCGCCAGCAAGTTTCCGGGACCCCAGGGCTATGAGCAGTTCTTC.

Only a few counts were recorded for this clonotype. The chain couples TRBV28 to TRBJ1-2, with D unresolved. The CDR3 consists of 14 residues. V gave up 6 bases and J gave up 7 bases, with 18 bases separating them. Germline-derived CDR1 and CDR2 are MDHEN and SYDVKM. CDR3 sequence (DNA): TGTGCCAGCAGGATAGGCAGTCGTACCTCTGGCTACACCTTC. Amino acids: CASRIGSRTSGYTF.

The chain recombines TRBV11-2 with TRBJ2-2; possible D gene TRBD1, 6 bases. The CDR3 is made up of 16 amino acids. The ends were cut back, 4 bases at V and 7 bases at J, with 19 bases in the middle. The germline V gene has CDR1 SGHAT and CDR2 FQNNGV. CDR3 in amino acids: CASSSLARGVYGELFF. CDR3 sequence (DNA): TGTGCCAGCAGCTCCCTGGCCAGGGGAGTTTACGGGGAGCTGTTTTTT.

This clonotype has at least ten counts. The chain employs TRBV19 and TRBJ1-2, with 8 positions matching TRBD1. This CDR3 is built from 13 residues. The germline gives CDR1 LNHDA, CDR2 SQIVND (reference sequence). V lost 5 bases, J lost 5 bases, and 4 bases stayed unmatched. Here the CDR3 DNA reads TGTGCCAGTAGTGATCGGGACAGGTATGGCTACACCTTC. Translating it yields CASSDRDRYGYTF.

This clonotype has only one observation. As DNA, the CDR3 is TGTGCCAGTAGTGGAGAACGGATCGAGCAGTACTTC. Translation: CASSGERIEQYF. The chain combines TRBV19 with TRBJ2-7; no reliable D call. The V gene lost 5 bases and the J gene lost 6 bases, with 11 bases spanning the gap. This CDR3 is 12 amino acids long. The germline V gene encodes CDR1 LNHDA and CDR2 SQIVND (reference sequence).

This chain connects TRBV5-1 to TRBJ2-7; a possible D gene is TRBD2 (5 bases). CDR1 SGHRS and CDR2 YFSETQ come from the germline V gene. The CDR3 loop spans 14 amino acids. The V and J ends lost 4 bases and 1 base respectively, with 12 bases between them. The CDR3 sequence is CASSRGLSSYEQYF. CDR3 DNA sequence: TGCGCCAGCAGCAGAGGGTTATCTTCCTACGAGCAGTACTTC.

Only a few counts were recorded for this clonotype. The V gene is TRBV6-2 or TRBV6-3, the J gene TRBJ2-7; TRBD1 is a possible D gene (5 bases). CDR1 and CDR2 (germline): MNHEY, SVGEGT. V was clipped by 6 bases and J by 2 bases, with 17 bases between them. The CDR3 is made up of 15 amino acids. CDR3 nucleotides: TGTGCCAGCAGCCGCTCAGGGAATTCGCCCTACGAGCAGTACTTC. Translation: CASSRSGNSPYEQYF.

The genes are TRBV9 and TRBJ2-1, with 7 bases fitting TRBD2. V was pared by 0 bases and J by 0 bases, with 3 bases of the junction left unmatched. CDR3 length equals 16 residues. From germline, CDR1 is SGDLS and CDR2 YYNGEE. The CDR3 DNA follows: TGTGCCAGCAGCGTAGTCGGCGGGAGCTCCTACAATGAGCAGTTCTTC. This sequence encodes CASSVVGGSSYNEQFF.

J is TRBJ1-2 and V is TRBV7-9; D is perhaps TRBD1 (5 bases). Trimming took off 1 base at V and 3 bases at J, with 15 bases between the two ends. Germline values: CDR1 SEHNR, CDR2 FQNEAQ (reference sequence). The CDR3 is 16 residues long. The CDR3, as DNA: TGTGCCAGCAGCTTAGATCTTTGGCCGGGGGACTATGGCTACACCTTC. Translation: CASSLDLWPGDYGYTF.

CDR3 region: CASSLLASQGPQYF. The CDR3, as DNA: TGTGCCAGCAGCCTACTGGCGTCACAGGGGCCCCAGTACTTC. The chain uses TRBV7-6 and TRBJ2-5, with 7 nucleotides matching TRBD1. This CDR3 has 14 residues. After removal of 5 bases from V and 9 bases from J, the junction contained 12 bases not matched to a gene. Per germline, CDR1 SGHVS and CDR2 FNYEAQ.